This T cell receptor (beta chain) was identified in a study of T cells in Graves' hyperthyroidism and ophthalmopathy. Whole-study results and caveats: Blood shared most expanded thyroid clonotypes above 0.001. Ophthalmopathy and stable hyperthyroidism were told apart by a 13 V-J model. Ophthalmopathy prediction by the model preceded onset by a median roughly 6 months.

With duration under 3 months, ophthalmopathy was active: Clinical Activity Score at least 3, NOSPECS at least 4. Amplification of TCR beta CDR3 regions used RNA as the template. In the first-round RT-PCR of the TCR CDR3, the HTBI primer set was used. TCRdb reanalysed the multiplex PCR reads using MiXCR and keeps one entry per CDR3 protein. The table lists approximately 610,000 distinct CDR3 sequences, roughly 14% of them singletons. This clonotype has a count of ten or more. The antigen is not known. The germline CDR1 and CDR2 sequences are MNHEY and SVGEGT. The length of the CDR3 is 15 residues. V was trimmed by 2 bases and J by 1 base, leaving 8 bases between them.

The receptor comes from a woman in her 40s with Graves' ophthalmopathy. Input material: blood. V usage is TRBV6-2 or TRBV6-3 and J usage is TRBJ2-2; D ambiguous. The CDR3 sequence is CASSYQTRNTGELFF. The DNA of the CDR3 is TGTGCCAGCAGTTACCAAACAAGGAACACCGGGGAGCTGTTTTTT.